This passage covers 16 T cell receptor beta chains from one sample sequenced in a study of OX40 agonist ivuxolimab in advanced cancers. Clones were sequenced by immunoSEQ multiplex PCR, and TCRdb holds only the in-frame ones, with some missing. The repertoire includes approximately 91,000 clones, roughly 85% of them detected once, and approximately 0.49% sits in the top ten. This sample comprised CD4+ or CD8+ T cells sorted from blood, obtained in a trial of the OX40 agonist ivuxolimab. Source of these receptors: an adult with an advanced solid tumor such as melanoma, head and neck, liver or kidney cancer.

This clone occurred once. The chain links TRBV20-1 to TRBJ2-7, with a tentative D call TRBD1 (6 bases). The germline V and J ends were trimmed by 7 bases and 6 bases, with 13 bases remaining between them. The CDR3 runs 11 residues. CDR1 DFQATT and CDR2 SNEGSKA come from the germline V gene (reference sequence). CDR3 nucleotides: TGCAGTGTTGGCCGGGACACCGAGCAGTACTTC. Its protein product is CSVGRDTEQYF.

V and J are TRBV7-3 and TRBJ2-1; 10 bases match TRBD2. Germline V gene data show CDR1 as SGHTA and CDR2 as FQGTGA. Trimming removed 2 bases from V and 6 bases from J; junction bases left unmatched: 4. This CDR3 has 15 amino acids. The DNA for the CDR3 is TGTGCCAGCAGCTTAGCTAGCGGGGGTGGCAATGAGCAGTTCTTC. Amino acid sequence: CASSLASGGGNEQFF. Full variable domain (remainder filled in from reference TRBV7-3 and TRBJ2-1): GAGVSQTPSNKVTEKGKYVELRCDPISGHTALYWYRQSLGQGPEFLIYFQGTGAADDSGLPNDRFFAVRPEGSVSTLKIQRTERGDSAVYLCASSLASGGGNEQFFGPGTRLTVL.

CDR3 sequence: CASSWGGRTYNEQFF. The CDR3 nucleotides are TGTGCCAGCAGCTGGGGAGGGCGAACCTACAATGAGCAGTTCTTC. This chain joins TRBV7-2 and TRBJ2-1; 7 bases match TRBD2. Germline V gene data show CDR1 as SGHTA and CDR2 as FQGNSA. The CDR3 covers 15 residues. The ends lost 4 bases at V and 2 bases at J; junction bases unmatched: 5.

The rearrangement uses TRBV7-2 and TRBJ2-5; D unresolved. The CDR3 runs 16 residues. Germline V gene data show CDR1 as SGHTA and CDR2 as FQGNSA. The ends were cut back, 5 bases at V and 1 base at J, with 17 bases in the middle. The CDR3 sequence: CASSPRAKRLQETQYF. DNA for the CDR3: TGTGCCAGCAGCCCCCGGGCAAAGAGACTCCAAGAGACCCAGTACTTC.

The chain has TRBV7-8 and TRBJ2-1; 7 positions agree with TRBD1. With 5 bases clipped from V and 0 bases from J, the junction kept 19 bases outside the gene matches. CDR3 size: 20 residues. In germline, CDR1 is SGHVS, CDR2 FQNEAQ. CDR3 sequence reads: CASSRGSGTVTLSSYNEQFF. CDR3 DNA sequence: TGTGCCAGCAGCAGGGGGTCCGGGACAGTGACCTTAAGCTCCTACAATGAGCAGTTCTTC. The full variable domain, with the rest looked up from reference TRBV7-8 and TRBJ2-1, is GAGVSQSPRYKVAKRGQDVALRCDPISGHVSLFWYQQALGQGPEFLTYFQNEAQLDKSGLPSDRFFAERPEGSVSTLKIQRTQQEDSAVYLCASSRGSGTVTLSSYNEQFFGPGTRLTVL.

The chain couples TRBV15 to TRBJ1-1; 8 positions agree with TRBD1. Germline V lookup: CDR1 LNHNV, CDR2 YYDKDF (reference sequence). V shed 2 bases, J shed 6 bases, and the junction held 5 bases outside the gene matches. CDR3 length: 14 residues. The CDR3 loop is CATSRQGARSEAFF. CDR3 nucleotides: TGTGCCACCAGCAGACAGGGGGCGCGATCTGAAGCTTTCTTT.

The V gene is TRBV10-1, the J gene TRBJ2-5; D is uncertain. CDR1 is WNHNN, CDR2 SYGVQD, per germline (reference sequence). V was cut by 7 bases and J by 4 bases, with 10 bases left in between. This CDR3 has 12 amino acids. In DNA form, the CDR3 reads TGCGCCAGCATCGCATGGGGAGAGACCCAGTACTTC. Translating it yields CASIAWGETQYF.

This chain joins TRBV20-1 and TRBJ1-1; D is ambiguous. Per the germline V gene, CDR1 is DFQATT and CDR2 is SNEGSKA (reference sequence). The CDR3 is 11 residues long. Between the trimmed V and J ends, which lost 6 bases and 5 bases, there was a span of 10 bases. The CDR3 loop is CSAWSATEAFF. CDR3 coding DNA: TGCAGTGCCTGGTCTGCTACTGAAGCTTTCTTT.

CDR3 bases: TGCACCTCCCTTCCAGGACAAAAAAAAGGTAGGGAAAAACTGTTTTTT. This translates into CTSLPGQKKGREKLFF. The chain is built from TRBV29-1 and TRBJ1-4; possibly TRBD1 for D (5 bases). Germline V gives CDR1 SQVTM, CDR2 ANQGSEA. The CDR3 length is 16 residues.

The V call is TRBV6-1, the J call TRBJ2-1, with 9 nucleotides matching TRBD1. This CDR3 is built from 15 residues. V was pared by 8 bases and J by 4 bases, with 9 bases of the junction left unmatched. Germline V gene lookup returns CDR1 MNHNS and CDR2 SASEGT. CDR3 residues: CASPRTGQGYNEQFF. For the CDR3, the DNA is TGTGCCAGCCCGCGGACGGGACAGGGATACAATGAGCAGTTCTTC.

This clone was detected a few times. The sample carries other DNA sequences with the same CDR3. The rearrangement links TRBV9 to TRBJ1-3, with a weak D call TRBD1 (5 bases). CDR1 and CDR2 from the germline V gene are SGDLS and YYNGEE. This CDR3 region has 14 residues. Between the trimmed V and J ends, which lost 4 bases and 0 bases, there was a span of 8 bases. The CDR3 DNA follows: TGTGCCAGCAGCCCACAGGTCTCTGGAAACACCATATATTTT. This gives the protein CASSPQVSGNTIYF.

This clone was observed a handful of times. This rearrangement joins TRBV6-1 to TRBJ2-5; no clear D. Germline V gene sequence: CDR1 MNHNS, CDR2 SASEGT. V lost 4 bases to trimming and J lost 5 bases, with 8 bases between them. The CDR3 sequence is 12 residues long. The CDR3 region is CASSADWETQYF. The CDR3 nucleotides are TGTGCCAGCAGTGCTGACTGGGAGACCCAGTACTTC.

This chain joins TRBV5-6 and TRBJ2-7; weak D call: TRBD2 (7 bases). The CDR3 is made up of 18 amino acids. The V end was cut by 2 bases, the J end by 1 base, with 22 bases between. From germline, CDR1 is SGHDT and CDR2 YYEEEE. In nucleotides, the CDR3 is TGTGCCAGCAGCTTAGGGCCTATAGGGGGGGCCTGGTCCTACGAGCAGTACTTC. Protein sequence: CASSLGPIGGAWSYEQYF.

This chain uses TRBV5-6 with TRBJ1-3, with TRBD1 as a possible D gene (5 bases). In germline, CDR1 is SGHDT, CDR2 YYEEEE. This CDR3 has 15 residues. V lost 1 base to trimming and J lost 0 bases, with 8 bases between them. As DNA, the CDR3 is TGTGCCAGCAGCTTGTCAGGGCGCTCTGGAAACACCATATATTTT. Encoded protein: CASSLSGRSGNTIYF.

A single count supports this clone. This chain uses TRBV4-3 with TRBJ2-2; D may be TRBD2 (6 bases). Germline loops: CDR1 LGHNA, CDR2 YSLEER. V was shortened by 3 bases and J by 8 bases, with 13 bases between the two germline ends. The CDR3 totals 14 residues. CDR3 DNA: TGCGCCAGCAGCCAGTGGTCAGGGACTGGGGAGCTGTTTTTT. As protein: CASSQWSGTGELFF.

The chain has TRBV2 and TRBJ2-7; D gene unclear. Germline V gene lookup returns CDR1 SNHLY and CDR2 FYNNEI. V lost 3 bases and J lost 3, with 3 bases in between. The CDR3 length is 11 residues. The CDR3: CASSDHYEQYF. The DNA of the CDR3 is TGTGCCAGCAGTGATCACTACGAGCAGTACTTC.